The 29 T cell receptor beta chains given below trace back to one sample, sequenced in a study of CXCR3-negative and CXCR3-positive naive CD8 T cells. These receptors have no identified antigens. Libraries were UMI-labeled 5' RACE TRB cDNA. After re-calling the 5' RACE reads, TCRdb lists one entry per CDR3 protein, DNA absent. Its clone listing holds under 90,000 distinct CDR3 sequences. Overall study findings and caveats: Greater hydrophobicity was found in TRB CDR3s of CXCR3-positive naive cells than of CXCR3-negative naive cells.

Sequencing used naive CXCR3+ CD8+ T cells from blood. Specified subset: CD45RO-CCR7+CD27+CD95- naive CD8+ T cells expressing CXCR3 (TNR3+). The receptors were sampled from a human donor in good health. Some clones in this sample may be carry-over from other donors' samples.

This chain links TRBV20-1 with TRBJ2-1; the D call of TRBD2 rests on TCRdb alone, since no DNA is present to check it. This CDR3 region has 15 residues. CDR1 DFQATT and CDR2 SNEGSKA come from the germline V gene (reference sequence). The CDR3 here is CSARELAGGFNEQFF.

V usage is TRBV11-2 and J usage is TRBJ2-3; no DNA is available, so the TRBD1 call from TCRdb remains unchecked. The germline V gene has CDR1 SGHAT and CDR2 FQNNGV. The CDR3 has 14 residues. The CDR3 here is CASSGQGPTDTQYF.

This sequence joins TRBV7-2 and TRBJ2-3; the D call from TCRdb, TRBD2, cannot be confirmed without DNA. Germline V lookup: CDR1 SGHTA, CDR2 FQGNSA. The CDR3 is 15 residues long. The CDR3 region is CASSFLDSRTDTQYF.

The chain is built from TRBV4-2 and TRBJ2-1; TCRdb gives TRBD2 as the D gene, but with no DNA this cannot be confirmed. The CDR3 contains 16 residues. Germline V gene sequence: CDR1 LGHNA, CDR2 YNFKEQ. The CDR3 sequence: CASSQDMSGGASEQFF.

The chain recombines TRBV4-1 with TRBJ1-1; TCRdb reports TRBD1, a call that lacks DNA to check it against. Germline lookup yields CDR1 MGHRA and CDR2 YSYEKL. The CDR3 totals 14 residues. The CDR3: CASSQDSRGREAFF.

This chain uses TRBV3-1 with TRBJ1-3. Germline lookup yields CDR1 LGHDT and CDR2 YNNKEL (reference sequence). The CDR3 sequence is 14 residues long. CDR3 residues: CASSGPRSGNTIYF. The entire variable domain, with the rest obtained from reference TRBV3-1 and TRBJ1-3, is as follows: DTAVSQTPKYLVTQMGNDKSIKCEQNLGHDTMYWYKQDSKKFLKIMFSYNNKELIINETVPNRFSPKSPDKAHLNLHINSLELGDSAVYFCASSGPRSGNTIYFGEGSWLTVV.

The CDR3 is CASSFQPYNEQFF. The genes are TRBV6-5 and TRBJ2-1. Germline CDR1 MNHEY, CDR2 SVGAGI. The CDR3 loop spans 13 amino acids.

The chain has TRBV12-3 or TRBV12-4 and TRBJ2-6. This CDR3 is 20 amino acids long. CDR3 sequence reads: CASSLRVFVGQNSGANVLTF.

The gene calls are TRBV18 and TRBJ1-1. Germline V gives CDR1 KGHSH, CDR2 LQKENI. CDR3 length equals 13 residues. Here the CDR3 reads CASSTPQNTEAFF. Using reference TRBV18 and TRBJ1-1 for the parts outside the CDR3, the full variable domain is NAGVMQNPRHLVRRRGQEARLRCSPMKGHSHVYWYRQLPEEGLKFMVYLQKENIIDESGMPKERFSAEFPKEGPSILRIQQVVRGDSAAYFCASSTPQNTEAFFGQGTRLTVV.

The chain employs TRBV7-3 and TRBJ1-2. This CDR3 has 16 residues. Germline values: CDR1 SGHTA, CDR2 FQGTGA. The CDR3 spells CASSSAAGTDVNGYTF.

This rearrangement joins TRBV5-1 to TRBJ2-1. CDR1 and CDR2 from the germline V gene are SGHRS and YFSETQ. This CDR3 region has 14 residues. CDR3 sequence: CASSYFGSYNEQSF.

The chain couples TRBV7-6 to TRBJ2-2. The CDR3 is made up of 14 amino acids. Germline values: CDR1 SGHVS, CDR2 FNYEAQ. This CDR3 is CASSPDPITGELFF.

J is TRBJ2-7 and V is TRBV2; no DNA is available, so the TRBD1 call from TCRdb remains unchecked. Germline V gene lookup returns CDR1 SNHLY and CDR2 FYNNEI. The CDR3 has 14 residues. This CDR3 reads CASTWTASKYEQYF. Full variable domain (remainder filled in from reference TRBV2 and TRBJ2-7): EPEVTQTPSHQVTQMGQEVILRCVPISNHLYFYWYRQILGQKVEFLVSFYNNEISEKSEIFDDQFSVERPDGSNFTLKIRSTKLEDSAMYFCASTWTASKYEQYFGPGTRLTVT.

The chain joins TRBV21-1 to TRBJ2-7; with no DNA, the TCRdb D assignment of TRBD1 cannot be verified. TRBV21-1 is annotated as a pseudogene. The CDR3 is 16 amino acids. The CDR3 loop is CASSSSSWTGGDEQYF.

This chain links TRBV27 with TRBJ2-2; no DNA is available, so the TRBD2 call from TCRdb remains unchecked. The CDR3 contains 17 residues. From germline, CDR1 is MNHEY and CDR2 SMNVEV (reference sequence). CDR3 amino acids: CASSLYPLSEPTGELFF.

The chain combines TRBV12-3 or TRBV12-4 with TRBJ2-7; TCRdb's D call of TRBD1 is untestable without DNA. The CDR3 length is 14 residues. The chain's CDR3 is CASSFRGINYEQYF.

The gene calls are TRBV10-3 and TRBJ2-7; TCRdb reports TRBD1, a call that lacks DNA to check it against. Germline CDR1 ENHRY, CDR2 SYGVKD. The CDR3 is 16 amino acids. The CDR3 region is CAISESGGGNSYEQYF.

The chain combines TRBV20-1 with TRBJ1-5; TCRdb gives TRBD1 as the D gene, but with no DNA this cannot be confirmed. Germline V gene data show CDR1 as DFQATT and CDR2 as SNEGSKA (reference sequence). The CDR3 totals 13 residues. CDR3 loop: CSARRQGDQPQHF.

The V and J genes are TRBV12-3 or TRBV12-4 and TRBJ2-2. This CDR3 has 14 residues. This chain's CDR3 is CASCLAGDAGELFF.

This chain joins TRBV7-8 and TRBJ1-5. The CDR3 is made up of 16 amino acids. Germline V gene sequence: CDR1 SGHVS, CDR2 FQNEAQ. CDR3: CASSLAALGVGQPQHF.

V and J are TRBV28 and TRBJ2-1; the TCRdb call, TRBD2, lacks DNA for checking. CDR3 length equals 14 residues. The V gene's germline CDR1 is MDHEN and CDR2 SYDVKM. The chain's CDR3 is CASSFEGTYNEQFF.

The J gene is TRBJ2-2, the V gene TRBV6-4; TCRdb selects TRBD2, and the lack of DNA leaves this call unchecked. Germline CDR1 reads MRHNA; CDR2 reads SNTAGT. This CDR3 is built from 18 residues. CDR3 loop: CASSEVLLAGEHTGELFF.

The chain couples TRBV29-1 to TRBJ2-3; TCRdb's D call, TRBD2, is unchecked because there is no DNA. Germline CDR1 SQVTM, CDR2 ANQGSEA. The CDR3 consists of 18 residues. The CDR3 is CSVEATKPLAGKADTQYF.

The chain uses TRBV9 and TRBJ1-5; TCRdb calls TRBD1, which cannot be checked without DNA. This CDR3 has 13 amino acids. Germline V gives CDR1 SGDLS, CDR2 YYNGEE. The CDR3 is CASSEGGGQPQHF.

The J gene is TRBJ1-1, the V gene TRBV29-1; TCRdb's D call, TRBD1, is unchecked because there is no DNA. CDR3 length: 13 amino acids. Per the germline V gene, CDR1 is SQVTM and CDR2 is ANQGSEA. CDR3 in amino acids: CSVNGGRSTEAFF.

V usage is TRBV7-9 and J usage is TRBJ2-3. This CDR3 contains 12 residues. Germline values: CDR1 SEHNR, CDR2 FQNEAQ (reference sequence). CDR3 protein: CASSWGTDTQYF.

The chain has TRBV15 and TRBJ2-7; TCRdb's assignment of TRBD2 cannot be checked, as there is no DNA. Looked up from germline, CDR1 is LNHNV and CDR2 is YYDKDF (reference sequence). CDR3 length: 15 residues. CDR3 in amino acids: CATSPPGLSTEEQYF.

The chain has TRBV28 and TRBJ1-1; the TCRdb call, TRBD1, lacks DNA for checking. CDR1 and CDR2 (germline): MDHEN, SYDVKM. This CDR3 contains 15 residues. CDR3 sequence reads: CASAPGPVMDTEAFF.

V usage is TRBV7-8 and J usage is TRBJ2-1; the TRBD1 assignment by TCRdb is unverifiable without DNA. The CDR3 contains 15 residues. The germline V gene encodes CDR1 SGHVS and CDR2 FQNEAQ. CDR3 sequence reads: CASSIPASSYNEQFF.